Listed below are T cell receptor beta chains from one sample, sequenced in a study of CD8 T cells in Susac syndrome. MiXCR, applied by TCRdb to the immunoSEQ multiplex PCR reads, yields one record per CDR3 protein. The table has hundreds of thousands of distinct CDR3 sequences, roughly 92% seen once. The sample was CD8+ T cells from PBMCs. The receptors derive from a human donor with multiple sclerosis. The CDR3 runs from the conserved cysteine through the conserved F or W. D genes are given only for firm matches. Clone size appears in some rows only: once, few, many, or a class for an expanded clone.

clone_size,j_call,v_call,d_call,cdr3_nt,cdr3_aa
.,TRBJ2-3,TRBV11-2,.,TGTGCCAGCCTGCTCGAGGGTACGCAGTATTTT,CASLLEGTQYF
.,TRBJ1-3,TRBV9,.,TGTGCCAGCAGTTTTTTCCTATCGGGCTCTGGAAACACCATATATTTT,CASSFFLSGSGNTIYF
.,TRBJ2-1,TRBV5-1,.,TGCGCCAGCAGCATCCAGGGAGGCACCTACAATGAGCAGTTCTTC,CASSIQGGTYNEQFF
.,TRBJ1-5,TRBV23-1,.,TGCGCCAGCAGTCAATCGGGGATGCGGCCCCAGCATTTT,CASSQSGMRPQHF
.,TRBJ1-3,TRBV19,TRBD1,TGTGCCAGTAGCTCGGACAGGGGAACTGGAAACACCATATATTTT,CASSSDRGTGNTIYF
.,TRBJ1-6,TRBV12-3/TRBV12-4,.,TGTGCCAGCAGTTCGACAGCAAGTAGCTCCTATAATTCACCCCTCCACTTT,CASSSTASSSYNSPLHF
.,TRBJ2-2,TRBV13,TRBD2,TGTGCCAGCAGCGGAAAGACTAGCGGGGGGATAGGCACCGGGGAGCTGTTTTTT,CASSGKTSGGIGTGELFF
.,TRBJ1-5,TRBV6-2/TRBV6-3,.,TGTGCCAGCAAAGGGAGGGCCGGGCAGCCCCAGCATTTT,CASKGRAGQPQHF
.,TRBJ1-3,TRBV12-3/TRBV12-4,TRBD1,TGTGCCAGCAGTCCAGAGACAGGGCGTAACACCATATATTTT,CASSPETGRNTIYF
.,TRBJ2-1,TRBV4-3,.,TGCGCCAGCAGCCAAGGACGACCAGGTCGCCTACCCTACAATGAGCAGTTCTTC,CASSQGRPGRLPYNEQFF
.,TRBJ1-2,TRBV1,.,TGCACCAGCAGCCAAATTCTAAGGACTGTCTACACCTTC,CTSSQILRTVYTF
.,TRBJ1-1,TRBV4-1,.,TGCGCCAGCAGCCAACCGCAGGCGAACACTGAAGCTTTCTTT,CASSQPQANTEAFF
.,TRBJ2-1,TRBV9,.,TGTGCCAGCAGCGTAGTTGGTGCTAGTGGACCAACCGACCGGTTCTTC,CASSVVGASGPTDRFF
.,TRBJ2-1,TRBV5-1,.,TGCGCCAGCACCGCGCCCTCTAGCAATGAGCAGTTCTTC,CASTAPSSNEQFF
.,TRBJ2-2,TRBV3-1,TRBD1,TGTGCCAGCAGCCATCCACAGGGGCCCGGGGAGCTGTTTTTT,CASSHPQGPGELFF
.,TRBJ2-1,TRBV7-9,.,TGTGCCAGCAGCTTACCCTTAGAGACGTCCTACAATGAGCAGTTCTTC,CASSLPLETSYNEQFF
.,TRBJ2-7,TRBV29-1,.,TGCAGCGTTGGTTGGTACGACTCCTACGAGCAGTACTTC,CSVGWYDSYEQYF
.,TRBJ2-7,TRBV27,TRBD1,TGTGCCAGCAGTCCACAAGGACAGGGCTACGAGCAGTACTTC,CASSPQGQGYEQYF
.,TRBJ2-3,TRBV9,.,TGTGCCAGCAGCGTAGGTGCTGGCCCCAGCACAGATACGCAGTATTTT,CASSVGAGPSTDTQYF
once,TRBJ1-1,TRBV4-1,.,TGCGCCAGCAGCCTTCTGACGACCAGGAACACTGAAGCTTTCTTT,CASSLLTTRNTEAFF
.,TRBJ2-2,TRBV13,.,TGTGCCAGCAGCTTTAGGGCTGGAAACACCGGGGAGCTGTTTTTT,CASSFRAGNTGELFF
.,TRBJ2-5,TRBV29-1,.,TGCAGCGTTGAATCCCAGGGAGAGACCCAGTACTTC,CSVESQGETQYF
.,TRBJ2-7,TRBV7-2,.,TGTGCCAGCAGCCCACTCGGTATCAGGGACGAGCAGTACTTC,CASSPLGIRDEQYF
.,TRBJ2-5,TRBV11-2,.,TGTGCCAGCAGCTATTTCAAAGGGCTGGAGACCCAGTACTTC,CASSYFKGLETQYF
once,TRBJ2-3,TRBV7-9,TRBD2,TGTGCCAGCAGCCCCGGGATAGCGGGGAGCACAGATACGCAGTATTTT,CASSPGIAGSTDTQYF
.,TRBJ2-7,TRBV14,.,TGTGCCAGCAGCCCACTCTTGGGGGGGCCCTACGAGCAGTACTTC,CASSPLLGGPYEQYF
.,TRBJ2-2,TRBV12-3/TRBV12-4,.,TGTGCCAGCAGTCCCCCTTGGGGCACCGGGGAGCTGTTTTTT,CASSPPWGTGELFF
.,TRBJ2-1,TRBV3-1,.,TGTGCCAGCAGCCAAGCCTTAGGTCGTCTCTCCTACAATGAGCAGTTCTTC,CASSQALGRLSYNEQFF
once,TRBJ1-6,TRBV10-3,.,TGTGCCATCAGTGAGGGGGGTAATTCACCCCTCCACTTT,CAISEGGNSPLHF
.,TRBJ2-1,TRBV27,.,TGTGCCAGCAGTTTAAACCCGGTCTTGGATGAGCAGTTCTTC,CASSLNPVLDEQFF
.,TRBJ2-3,TRBV9,TRBD2,TGTGCCAGCAGCGTAGATGGGGGGGATCACACAGATACGCAGTATTTT,CASSVDGGDHTDTQYF
once,TRBJ2-5,TRBV19,TRBD2,TGTGCCAGTAGTCCTGAGTATGCGGGGGGCATATATGAGACCCAGTACTTC,CASSPEYAGGIYETQYF
.,TRBJ2-7,TRBV6-2/TRBV6-3,TRBD2,TGTGCCAGCAGTTACTCGATAGTAGCGGGAGACTACGAGCAGTACTTC,CASSYSIVAGDYEQYF
.,TRBJ2-7,TRBV11-2,.,TGTGCCAGCAGCTTGGAAAACTTTAACGAGCAGTACTTC,CASSLENFNEQYF
.,TRBJ2-5,TRBV6-6,.,TGTGCCAGCAGTCCCACTAGGCCGGGAACCCAGTACTTC,CASSPTRPGTQYF
.,TRBJ2-7,TRBV30,.,TGTGCCTGTGCCCTCGGGCCCGACTCCTACGAGCAGTACTTC,CACALGPDSYEQYF
.,TRBJ2-7,TRBV9,TRBD2,TGTGCCAGCAGCGTAGGGCGGGGGTTCTCCTACGAGCAGTACTTC,CASSVGRGFSYEQYF
.,TRBJ2-5,TRBV7-9,.,TGTGCCAGCAGCTCCTATGGGGGGAACCAAGAGACCCAGTACTTC,CASSSYGGNQETQYF
.,TRBJ2-1,TRBV19,.,TGTGCCAGTAGTATGGTGGGCAGGGACCTTTACAATGAGCAGTTCTTC,CASSMVGRDLYNEQFF
.,TRBJ2-2,TRBV5-4,.,TGTGCCAGCAGCTTGGCCCCGACGGACGGTATCGGGGAGCTGTTTTTT,CASSLAPTDGIGELFF
.,TRBJ1-1,TRBV12-3/TRBV12-4,.,TGTGCCAGCAGTTTTGGCACAGGGCTAGGGACTGAAGCTTTCTTT,CASSFGTGLGTEAFF
.,TRBJ2-1,TRBV24-1,.,TGTGCCACCAGTGACTCCGGCAGTGGGAATGAGCAGTTCTTC,CATSDSGSGNEQFF
.,TRBJ2-1,TRBV4-3,TRBD2,TGCGCCAGCAGCCAAGATATTTACGGGGGAGCGGGGACCTACAATGAGCAGTTCTTC,CASSQDIYGGAGTYNEQFF
.,TRBJ1-5,TRBV6-6,.,TGTGCCAGCAGCTTCGACAGCGTACTGGTGGATCAGCCCCAGCATTTT,CASSFDSVLVDQPQHF
.,TRBJ1-4,TRBV20-1,.,TGCAGTGCTAGAGAACTGGGTTATGAAAAACTGTTTTTT,CSARELGYEKLFF
.,TRBJ2-7,TRBV6-6,.,TGTGCCAGCAGTTACTCGGGGGCGGACCACGAGCAGTACTTC,CASSYSGADHEQYF
.,TRBJ1-2,TRBV11-2,.,TGTGCCAGCAGCGATATCAGGACACTTGGCTACACCTTC,CASSDIRTLGYTF
.,TRBJ2-7,TRBV7-8,.,TGTGCCAGCAGTTATCAGGGGATTAGGGAGCAGTACTTC,CASSYQGIREQYF
.,TRBJ1-2,TRBV25-1,.,TGTGCCAGCAGTGAGTCAGGTGGCTACACCTTC,CASSESGGYTF
.,TRBJ2-1,TRBV5-6,TRBD2,TGTGCCAGCAGCTTGGGGAGCGGGGGTTATTACAATGAGCAGTTCTTC,CASSLGSGGYYNEQFF
.,TRBJ1-2,TRBV6-2/TRBV6-3,.,TGTGCCAGCACCCTCCGGCCCCATGCCTATGGCTACACCTTC,CASTLRPHAYGYTF
.,TRBJ2-7,TRBV2,TRBD1,TGTGCCGGCCGGGACAGGGGACGTGCCGAGCAGTACTTC,CAGRDRGRAEQYF
.,TRBJ1-2,TRBV5-1,.,TGCGCCAGCAGCTTGGCCGTGGGGGGAGCTAACTATGGCTACACCTTC,CASSLAVGGANYGYTF
once,TRBJ1-1,TRBV18,.,TGTGCCAGCTCCCCGAGATTGCGCCTGGGAACTGAAGCTTTCTTT,CASSPRLRLGTEAFF